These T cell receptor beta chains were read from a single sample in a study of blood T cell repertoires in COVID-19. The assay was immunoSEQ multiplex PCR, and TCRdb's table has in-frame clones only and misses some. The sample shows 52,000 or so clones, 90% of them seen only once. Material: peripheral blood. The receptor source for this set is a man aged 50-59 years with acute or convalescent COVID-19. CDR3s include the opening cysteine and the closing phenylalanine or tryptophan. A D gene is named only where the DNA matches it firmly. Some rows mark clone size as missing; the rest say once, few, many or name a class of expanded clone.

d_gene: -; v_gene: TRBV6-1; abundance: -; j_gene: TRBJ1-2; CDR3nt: TGTGCCAGCAGGGAAGGGGGACTCAACTATGGCTACACCTTC; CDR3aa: CASREGGLNYGYTF
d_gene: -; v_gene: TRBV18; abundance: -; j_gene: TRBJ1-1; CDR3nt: TGTGCCAGCTCACCAAGTGGGGGGACTGAAGCTTTCTTT; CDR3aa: CASSPSGGTEAFF
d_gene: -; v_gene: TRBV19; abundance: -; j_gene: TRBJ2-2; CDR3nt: TGTGCCAGTAGTTTTCTGGGGAGCGCCAACACCGGGGAGCTGTTTTTT; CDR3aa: CASSFLGSANTGELFF
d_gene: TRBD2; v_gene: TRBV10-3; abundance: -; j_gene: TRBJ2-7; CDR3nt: TGTGCCATCAGTGGGAGACTAGCGGGAGGTAGCTCCTACGAGCAGTACTTC; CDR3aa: CAISGRLAGGSSYEQYF
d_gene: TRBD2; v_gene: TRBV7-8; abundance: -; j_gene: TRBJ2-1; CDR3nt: TGTGCCAGCAGCTTGACTAGCGGGCATGACAATGAGCAGTTCTTC; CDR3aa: CASSLTSGHDNEQFF
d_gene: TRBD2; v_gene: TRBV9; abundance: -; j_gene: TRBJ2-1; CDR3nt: TGTGCCAGCAGCGTTCCTAGCGGTTCCCATGAGCAGTTCTTC; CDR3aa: CASSVPSGSHEQFF
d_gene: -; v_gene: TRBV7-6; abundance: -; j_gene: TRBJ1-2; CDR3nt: TGTGCCAGCAGCCAAGAATTGGCGGGGGTGGACTATGGCTACACCTTC; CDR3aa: CASSQELAGVDYGYTF
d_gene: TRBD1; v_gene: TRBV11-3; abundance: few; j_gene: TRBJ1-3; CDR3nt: TGTGCCAGCAGGAATACAGGGGGCGCGTCTGGAAACACCATATATTTT; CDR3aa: CASRNTGGASGNTIYF
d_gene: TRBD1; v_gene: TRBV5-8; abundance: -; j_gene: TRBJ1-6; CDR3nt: TGTGCCAGCAGCCCGGGACAGGGCGCTTCACCCCTCCACTTT; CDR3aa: CASSPGQGASPLHF
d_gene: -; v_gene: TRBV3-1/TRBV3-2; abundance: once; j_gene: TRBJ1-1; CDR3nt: TGTGCCAGCAGCCAAAGTAGCACTGAAGCTTTCTTT; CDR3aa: CASSQSSTEAFF
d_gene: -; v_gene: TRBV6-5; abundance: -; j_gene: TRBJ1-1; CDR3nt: TGTGCCAGCAGAACAGGGTATGAAGCTTTCTTT; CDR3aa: CASRTGYEAFF
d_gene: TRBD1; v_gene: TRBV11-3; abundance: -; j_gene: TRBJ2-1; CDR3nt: TGTGCCAGCAGCCCTAAGCCTCAGGGACAGTTCTACAATGAGCAGTTCTTC; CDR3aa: CASSPKPQGQFYNEQFF
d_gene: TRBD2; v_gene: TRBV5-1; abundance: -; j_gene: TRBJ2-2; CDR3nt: TGCGCCAGCAGCCGCGCTACTAGCGGGAGTAGCACCGGGGAGCTGTTTTTT; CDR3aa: CASSRATSGSSTGELFF